The TCR beta chain under discussion was sequenced for a study of blood T cells in healthy people across ages. General observations from the study: Diversity figures derived from one million T cells were judged to underestimate the true value. Diversity was higher, and naive CD4+ cells more numerous, in long-lived donors than in aged donors. Possibly confounding the expanded clonotype changes was the fact that donor CMV status was unknown.

Through a sample-barcoded 5' primer and a J-beta primer mix, a second PCR was run for roughly 6 to 12 cycles. The template-switch adaptor, which had 12 random nucleotides, put a tag on each cDNA molecule. Using its own MiXCR run on the 5' RACE reads, TCRdb lists one record per CDR3 protein. This sample yields some 920,000 distinct CDR3 sequences, of which 51% are seen a single time; about a fifth belongs to the top ten. This clonotype was observed once. What it binds is unknown. A much larger clone lies one base from this, so it may be a read error. The TCR originated in a woman aged 55 to 70 in good health. Sequencing used blood.

Written as DNA, the CDR3 is TGTGCCAGCAGATTATTAGTTTACGAGCAGTACTTC. Translating it yields CASRLLVYEQYF. The genes are TRBV12-3 or TRBV12-4 and TRBJ2-7; D unclear. The length of the CDR3 is 12 residues. V was trimmed by 6 bases and J by 4 bases, leaving 10 bases between them.